Reported below is one T cell receptor beta chain. Antigen: not known. Tens of thousands of T cell genomes, or about 200 ng DNA, went into the sorted-subset replicate PCRs. Clones were sequenced by immunoSEQ multiplex PCR, and TCRdb holds only the in-frame ones, with some missing. Of 2 million to 2.5 million clones in the sample, 92% are singletons; the top ten hold approximately 0.39%. This record belongs to a study of shared clonotypes between healthy human individuals. CDR3 length: 12 residues. V was cut by 3 bases and J by 2 bases, with 1 base left in between. The V gene's germline CDR1 is SEHNR and CDR2 FQNEAQ (reference sequence). Whole-study findings and limits: Sharing across a few donors was seen in roughly 5% of naive CD4 clonotypes. Expectations were that clonotype sharing among donors would be affected by sequencing depth.

This chain connects TRBV7-9 to TRBJ2-2; no clear D gene. This TCR was recovered from a man aged 18 to 30 in good health. Some clones in this sample may be carry-over from other donors' samples. The source material was naive CD4+ T cells from PBMCs. The sample's subset: CD45RA+ positively selected. CDR3 region: CASSFNTGELFF. The CDR3 nucleotides are TGTGCCAGCAGCTTTAACACCGGGGAGCTGTTTTTT. Complete variable domain (other parts from reference TRBV7-9 and TRBJ2-2): DTGVSQNPRHKITKRGQNVTFRCDPISEHNRLYWYRQTLGQGPEFLTYFQNEAQLEKSRLLSDRFSAERPKGSFSTLEIQRTEQGDSAMYLCASSFNTGELFFGEGSRLTVL.